These 19 T cell receptor beta chains came from one sample sequenced in a study of OX40 agonist ivuxolimab in advanced cancers. Clones were sequenced by immunoSEQ multiplex PCR, and TCRdb holds only the in-frame ones, with some missing. The sample includes some 97,000 clones, around nine tenths of them seen just once. This sample comprised CD4+ or CD8+ T cells sorted from blood, obtained in a trial of the OX40 agonist ivuxolimab. Receptor source: an adult with an advanced solid tumor such as melanoma, head and neck, liver or kidney cancer.

The chain uses TRBV5-6 and TRBJ1-2; 7 bases agree with TRBD1. The V gene's germline CDR1 is SGHDT and CDR2 YYEEEE. V was pared by 0 bases and J by 0 bases, with 2 bases of the junction left unmatched. This CDR3 is built from 15 residues. Written as DNA, the CDR3 is TGTGCCAGCAGCTTGGGGGGGACAGCTAACTATGGCTACACCTTC. Translating it yields CASSLGGTANYGYTF.

The rearrangement uses TRBV19 and TRBJ1-5; D is unclear. The CDR3 covers 12 residues. V dropped 2 bases and J dropped 5 bases, with 4 bases sitting between them. CDR1 LNHDA and CDR2 SQIVND come from the germline V gene (reference sequence). Here the CDR3 reads CASSIPYQPQHF. In DNA, the CDR3 is TGTGCCAGTAGTATACCCTATCAGCCCCAGCATTTT.

The chain recombines TRBV30 with TRBJ1-3; D is uncertain. Germline V gene sequence: CDR1 GTSNPN, CDR2 SVGIG (reference sequence). CDR3 length equals 15 residues. The V end was cut by 2 bases, the J end by 3 bases, with 14 bases between. The DNA for the CDR3 is TGTGCCTGGAGTCCCGCCGTTGGGCTTGGAAACACCATATATTTT. Its translation: CAWSPAVGLGNTIYF.

The rearrangement uses TRBV5-4 and TRBJ2-5; a weak D match, TRBD2 (6 bases). Trimming took off 4 bases at V and 1 base at J, with 17 bases between the two ends. The length of the CDR3 is 16 residues. From germline, CDR1 is SGHNT and CDR2 YYREEE (reference sequence). CDR3 loop: CASSPGVQPIQETQYF. CDR3 in DNA: TGTGCCAGCAGCCCGGGGGTACAGCCAATCCAAGAGACCCAGTACTTC.

In regard to this clone: The junction differs from germline at one of its ends, possibly a read error. Other nucleotide sequences from this sample produce the same CDR3. The J gene is TRBJ2-1, the V gene TRBV5-1, with unresolved D. The CDR3 loop spans 13 amino acids. Germline CDR1 and CDR2: SGHRS and YFSETQ. As DNA, the CDR3 is TGCGCCAGTAGCTCTCAACCATACAATGAGCAGTTCTTC. Protein product: CASSSQPYNEQFF. Full variable domain (missing parts from reference TRBV5-1 and TRBJ2-1): KAGVTQTPRYLIKTRGQQVTLSCSPISGHRSVSWYQQTPGQGLQFLFEYFSETQRNKGNFPGRFSGRQFSNSRSEMNVSTLELGDSALYLCASSSQPYNEQFFGPGTRLTVL.

The sample holds one count of this clone. This chain joins TRBV7-8 and TRBJ2-3, with no clear D. Trimming shortened V by 3 bases and J by 6 bases, and 4 bases separated the two germline ends. This CDR3 has 11 residues. Germline CDR1 SGHVS, CDR2 FQNEAQ. The CDR3 bases are TGTGCCAGCAGCTTGGAGGATACGCAGTATTTT. The encoded protein is CASSLEDTQYF.

The chain combines TRBV11-3 with TRBJ1-5, with a tentative D call TRBD1 (5 bases). Germline CDR1 is SGHNT and CDR2 is YENEEA. V lost 0 bases, J lost 3 bases, and 12 bases lay in between. The CDR3 has 16 amino acids. The CDR3 sequence is CASSLETDKNNQPQHF. The CDR3, as DNA: TGTGCCAGCAGCTTAGAGACAGATAAAAACAATCAGCCCCAGCATTTT.

This clone was recorded only once. The V and J genes are TRBV7-2 and TRBJ1-5, with D possibly TRBD1 on 5 matching bases. This CDR3 comprises 18 residues. Trimming shortened V by 2 bases and J by 2 bases, and 19 bases separated the two germline ends. The germline CDR1 and CDR2 sequences are SGHTA and FQGNSA. CDR3 bases: TGTGCCAGCAGCTTAACCCACCCGACGGGGCTAGGCAATCAGCCCCAGCATTTT. It specifies CASSLTHPTGLGNQPQHF.

The chain couples TRBV29-1 to TRBJ1-1; tentative D call: TRBD1 (5 bases). CDR3 length: 14 amino acids. Germline-derived CDR1 and CDR2 are SQVTM and ANQGSEA. Between the trimmed V and J ends, which lost 7 bases and 4 bases, there was a span of 19 bases. The chain's CDR3 is CSGGDGRSATEAFF. The CDR3 DNA follows: TGCAGCGGGGGGGACGGTAGATCCGCCACTGAAGCTTTCTTT.

J is TRBJ1-1 and V is TRBV7-9; D call uncertain. From germline, CDR1 is SEHNR and CDR2 FQNEAQ (reference sequence). The CDR3 runs to 13 residues. V was shortened by 5 bases and J by 1 base, with 8 bases between the two germline ends. CDR3 sequence: CASSERQNTEAFF. CDR3 DNA: TGTGCCAGCAGCGAACGGCAGAACACTGAAGCTTTCTTT.

V is TRBV7-2 and J is TRBJ1-2; D unclear. This CDR3 contains 13 residues. Deletions cut 5 bases from V and 3 bases from J, with 10 bases between. Looked up from germline, CDR1 is SGHTA and CDR2 is FQGNSA. In DNA form, the CDR3 reads TGTGCCAGCAGCCCCACAAGATACTATGGCTACACCTTC. It is translated as CASSPTRYYGYTF.

The chain recombines TRBV7-8 with TRBJ1-5; D is ambiguous. This CDR3 is built from 12 residues. The germline CDR1 and CDR2 sequences are SGHVS and FQNEAQ. V gave up 3 bases and J gave up 7 bases, with 7 bases separating them. CDR3 residues: CASSFLGQPQHF. CDR3 in DNA: TGTGCCAGCAGCTTTTTAGGCCAGCCCCAGCATTTT.

The chain couples TRBV5-1 to TRBJ2-1, with a tentative D call TRBD2 (6 bases). CDR1 SGHRS and CDR2 YFSETQ come from the germline V gene. The length of the CDR3 is 14 residues. Trimming removed 0 bases from V and 6 bases from J, with 10 bases in between. DNA for the CDR3: TGCGCCAGCAGCTTGGCGGGAGTCTTCAATGAGCAGTTCTTC. Protein: CASSLAGVFNEQFF.

The chain joins TRBV11-2 to TRBJ2-1, with 9 bases matching TRBD2. Germline CDR1 and CDR2: SGHAT and FQNNGV. The CDR3 sequence is 14 residues long. With 5 bases clipped from V and 6 bases from J, the junction kept 5 bases outside the gene matches. The CDR3 region is CASSRAGGTNEQFF. As DNA, the CDR3 is TGTGCCAGCAGCAGGGCGGGGGGGACCAATGAGCAGTTCTTC.

The chain recombines TRBV6-1 with TRBJ2-7, with 12 bases that match TRBD2. CDR1 is MNHNS, CDR2 SASEGT, per germline. Losses at the gene ends were 4 bases for V and 4 bases for J; bases not matched to a gene: 5. The CDR3 length is 15 residues. This CDR3 reads CASSAGLAGEYEQYF. DNA for the CDR3: TGTGCCAGCAGTGCGGGACTAGCGGGCGAATACGAGCAGTACTTC.

The chain recombines TRBV7-2 with TRBJ2-7; D is unresolved. The CDR3 covers 12 residues. Trimming took 5 bases from V and 1 from J, leaving 6 bases between them. Germline-derived CDR1 and CDR2 are SGHTA and FQGNSA. The CDR3 sequence is CASSGRSYEQYF. The CDR3 nucleotides are TGTGCCAGCAGCGGACGGTCCTACGAGCAGTACTTC. Looking up the rest from reference TRBV7-2 and TRBJ2-7 gives the full variable domain: GAGVSQSPSNKVTEKGKDVELRCDPISGHTALYWYRQSLGQGLEFLIYFQGNSAPDKSGLPSDRFSAERTGGSVSTLTIQRTQQEDSAVYLCASSGRSYEQYFGPGTRLTVT.

The chain recombines TRBV29-1 with TRBJ2-7, with 15 positions matching TRBD2. The CDR3 totals 14 residues. Trimming took 6 bases from V and 7 from J; bases not matched to a gene: 7. The germline CDR1 and CDR2 sequences are SQVTM and ANQGSEA. The CDR3 loop reads CSVQGLAGGSEQYF. CDR3 nucleotide sequence: TGCAGCGTGCAAGGACTAGCGGGAGGGTCAGAGCAGTACTTC.

This chain connects TRBV7-9 to TRBJ1-1, with a possible D match to TRBD1 (5 bases). There are 14 residues in the CDR3. The germline V gene has CDR1 SEHNR and CDR2 FQNEAQ (reference sequence). The V and J ends lost 4 bases and 3 bases respectively, with 12 bases between them. CDR3 sequence (DNA): TGTGCCAGCAGCTCCGAGGGGCAGCACACTGAAGCTTTCTTT. Translation gives CASSSEGQHTEAFF.

This clone has just one count. The chain is built from TRBV2 and TRBJ2-3; 11 nucleotides line up with TRBD2. The V gene's germline CDR1 is SNHLY and CDR2 FYNNEI. The CDR3 loop spans 15 amino acids. V dropped 2 bases and J dropped 5; count of bases not matched to a gene: 3. This chain's CDR3 is CASSELTSGRDTQYF. The CDR3 DNA follows: TGTGCCAGCAGTGAACTCACTAGCGGGAGAGATACGCAGTATTTT.